This T cell receptor (beta chain) derives from a study of cytomegalovirus exposure and HLA in healthy donors. At the level of the study: The Caucasian-associated ancestry cluster contained 81% of the approximately 400 genotyped donors.

PCR employed 60 Vbeta and 13 Jbeta primers. Sequencing was performed with immunoSEQ multiplex PCR; in TCRdb, only in-frame clones are kept and a portion is missing. The data hold about 52,000 clones, with 72% observed a single time. This clone is large in the sample. The antigen is not known. The same CDR3 arises from other DNA sequences in this sample as well. Points from the study as a whole: TCR association rates varied by HLA locus in a later analysis, with DRB1 highest and HLA-C lowest.

Germline V gene lookup returns CDR1 LNHDA and CDR2 SQIVND (reference sequence). The CDR3 sequence is 15 residues long. V dropped 4 bases and J dropped 0; count of bases not matched to a gene: 0. Specimen: PBMCs. This sequence joins TRBV19 and TRBJ2-1; TRBD2 aligns across 10 bases. The receptor's source is a woman aged 45-65 years in good health and CMV-seronegative. CDR3 sequence: CASSRTSGSYNEQFF. DNA of the CDR3: TGTGCCAGTAGTAGGACTAGCGGCTCCTACAATGAGCAGTTCTTC.